These 10 T cell receptor beta chains originate from one sample sequenced in a study of T-cell reconstitution after alpha-beta-depleted transplantation in children. Preparing the TCRbeta library involved the use of unique molecular identifiers. TCRdb itself ran the PCR reads through MiXCR, one entry per CDR3 protein. The sample has under 250,000 distinct CDR3 sequences, more than 20% seen once. The sequencing here drew on PBMCs, mostly from graft donor cells, taken 360 days after TCRalphabeta/CD19-depleted stem cell transplant. The receptors come from a female patient aged 2-9 years who had a stem cell transplant for congenital amegakaryocytic thrombocytopenia, so the T cells may come from the graft donor.

The rearrangement joins TRBV20-1 to TRBJ1-2, with D hard to call. This CDR3 comprises 12 residues. Per the germline V gene, CDR1 is DFQATT and CDR2 is SNEGSKA (reference sequence). CDR3 in DNA: TGCAGATCCATGTGGCCAAACTATGGCTACACCTTC. This encodes CRSMWPNYGYTF.

There are a few counts of this clonotype. V usage is TRBV20-1 and J usage is TRBJ2-7; the D is unclear. The CDR3 contains 12 residues. The V end lost 2 bases, the J end lost 2 bases, and 7 bases lay between the germline ends. Germline V lookup: CDR1 DFQATT, CDR2 SNEGSKA (reference sequence). This chain's CDR3 is CSARSGTYEQYF. The CDR3 region has the DNA TGCAGTGCTAGATCCGGAACCTACGAGCAGTACTTC.

The chain employs TRBV11-2 and TRBJ2-5; D not certain. This CDR3 is 12 amino acids long. The ends were cut back, 7 bases at V and 5 bases at J, with 11 bases in the middle. The germline V gene has CDR1 SGHAT and CDR2 FQNNGV. The CDR3 region is CASTLGLETQYF. CDR3 bases: TGTGCCAGCACCCTCGGCCTGGAGACCCAGTACTTC.

This clonotype was found a few times. This chain connects TRBV29-1 to TRBJ2-3; 13 bases match TRBD2. Looked up from germline, CDR1 is SQVTM and CDR2 is ANQGSEA. The CDR3 totals 14 residues. Trimming removed 4 bases from V and 5 bases from J; junction bases left unmatched: 3. The CDR3, as DNA: TGCAGCGTTGGACTAGCGGGGGGCATAGATACGCAGTATTTT. Translated: CSVGLAGGIDTQYF.

This clonotype has only a few counts. The rearrangement uses TRBV5-1 and TRBJ1-1; no clear D gene. The CDR3 covers 12 residues. Trimming shortened V by 5 bases and J by 1 base, and 6 bases separated the two germline ends. Germline V gives CDR1 SGHRS, CDR2 YFSETQ. CDR3 in amino acids: CASREPNTEAFF. In nucleotides, the CDR3 is TGCGCCAGCAGGGAGCCGAACACTGAAGCTTTCTTT.

This CDR3 is CASSPYSGGETQYF. CDR3 DNA sequence: TGTGCCAGCAGTCCATACTCGGGGGGGGAGACCCAGTACTTC. The gene calls are TRBV27 and TRBJ2-5; 8 bases map to TRBD2. CDR1 and CDR2 (germline): MNHEY, SMNVEV (reference sequence). The CDR3 contains 14 residues. V shed 5 bases and J 5 bases; nucleotides not matched to a gene: 7.

This chain connects TRBV7-2 to TRBJ2-3; D is perhaps TRBD1 (5 bases). CDR3 length: 14 residues. Germline V gene sequence: CDR1 SGHTA, CDR2 FQGNSA. V dropped 3 bases and J dropped 2 bases, with 9 bases sitting between them. CDR3 protein: CASSFAGNTDTQYF. CDR3 bases: TGTGCCAGCAGCTTCGCAGGGAACACAGATACGCAGTATTTT.

The table lists this clonotype with a few counts. The chain uses TRBV28 and TRBJ1-3, with 9 bases that match TRBD1. CDR1 is MDHEN, CDR2 SYDVKM, per germline. Trimming removed 8 bases from V and 2 bases from J; junction bases left unmatched: 7. This CDR3 region has 15 residues. The CDR3 loop reads CASGSTGGPGNTIYF. The CDR3 nucleotides read TGTGCCAGCGGAAGCACAGGGGGCCCTGGAAACACCATATATTTT. The variable domain in full, completed from reference TRBV28 and TRBJ1-3, reads DVKVTQSSRYLVKRTGEKVFLECVQDMDHENMFWYRQDPGLGLRLIYFSYDVKMKEKGDIPEGYSVSREKKERFSLILESASTNQTSMYLCASGSTGGPGNTIYFGEGSWLTVV.

The chain carries TRBV2 and TRBJ2-1; either TRBD1 or TRBD2 may fit D (5 bases each). V shed 6 bases and J shed 12 bases, with 21 bases lying between them. The CDR3 has 14 residues. Germline CDR1 reads SNHLY; CDR2 reads FYNNEI. CDR3 region: CASSKEVGTSGQFF. CDR3 DNA sequence: TGTGCCAGCAGCAAGGAGGTGGGGACGTCGGGGCAGTTCTTC.

V usage is TRBV7-9 and J usage is TRBJ2-7, with D possibly being TRBD1 (5 bases). The CDR3 runs to 16 residues. Germline V gives CDR1 SEHNR, CDR2 FQNEAQ (reference sequence). Trimming cost V 5 bases and J 4 bases, with 21 bases left between them. The CDR3 here is CASSPFGKDISYEQYF. The CDR3 nucleotides are TGTGCCAGCAGCCCCTTTGGGAAGGACATCTCATACGAGCAGTACTTC.